This TCR beta chain stems from a study of beta chain features in type 1 diabetes. Study-wide results and caveats: TCRB CDR3 length was moderately but significantly reduced in all four CD4+ subsets of Type 1 diabetes patients. A pattern of fewer insertions and more deletions at VDJ junctions was seen in type 1 diabetes patients.

This clone was seen a handful of times. What it binds is not known. Every bit of the isolated RNA underwent reverse transcription, so sequencing read expressed TCRB transcripts. TCRdb's copy holds only in-frame clones and misses some; the assay was immunoSEQ multiplex PCR. The sample lists a few hundred thousand clones, 10% to 15% occurring once. The V gene lost 3 bases and the J gene lost 0 bases, with 10 bases spanning the gap. Germline CDR1 reads MRHNA; CDR2 reads SNTAGT. This CDR3 is built from 15 residues. This rearrangement joins TRBV6-4 to TRBJ2-3; perhaps TRBD2 as D (5 bases). The clonotype comes from a woman in her late teens or twenties with type 1 diabetes. The material sequenced was naive CD4+ T cells from blood. The CDR3 loop reads CASSETGISTDTQYF. The CDR3 nucleotides read TGTGCCAGCAGTGAAACCGGGATAAGCACAGATACGCAGTATTTT.